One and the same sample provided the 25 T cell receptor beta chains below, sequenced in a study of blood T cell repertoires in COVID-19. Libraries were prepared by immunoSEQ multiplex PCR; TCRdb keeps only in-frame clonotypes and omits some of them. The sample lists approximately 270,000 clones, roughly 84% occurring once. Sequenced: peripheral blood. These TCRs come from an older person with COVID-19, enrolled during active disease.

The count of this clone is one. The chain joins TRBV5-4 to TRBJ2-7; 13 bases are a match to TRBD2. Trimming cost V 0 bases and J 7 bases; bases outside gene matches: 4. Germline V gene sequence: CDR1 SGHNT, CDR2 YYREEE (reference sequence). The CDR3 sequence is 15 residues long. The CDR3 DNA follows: TGTGCCAGCAGCTTGGGGGGACTAGCGGGATATGAGCAGTACTTC. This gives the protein CASSLGGLAGYEQYF. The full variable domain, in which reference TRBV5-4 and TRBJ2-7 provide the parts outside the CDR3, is ETGVTQSPTHLIKTRGQQVTLRCSSQSGHNTVSWYQQALGQGPQFIFQYYREEENGRGNFPPRFSGLQFPNYSSELNVNALELDDSALYLCASSLGGLAGYEQYFGPGTRLTVT.

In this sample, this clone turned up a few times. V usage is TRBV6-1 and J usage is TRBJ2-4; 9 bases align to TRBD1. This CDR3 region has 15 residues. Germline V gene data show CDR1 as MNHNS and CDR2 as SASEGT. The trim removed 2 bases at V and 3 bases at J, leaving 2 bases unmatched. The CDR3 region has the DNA TGTGCCAGCAGTGAAATGACAGGGGGCAAAAACATTCAGTACTTC. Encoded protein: CASSEMTGGKNIQYF.

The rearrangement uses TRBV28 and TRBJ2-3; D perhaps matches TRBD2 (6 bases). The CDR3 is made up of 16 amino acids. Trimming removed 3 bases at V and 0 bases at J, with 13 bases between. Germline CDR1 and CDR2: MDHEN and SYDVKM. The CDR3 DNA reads TGTGCCAGCAGTTTCCTCGGGACTTCTAGCACAGATACGCAGTATTTT. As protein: CASSFLGTSSTDTQYF.

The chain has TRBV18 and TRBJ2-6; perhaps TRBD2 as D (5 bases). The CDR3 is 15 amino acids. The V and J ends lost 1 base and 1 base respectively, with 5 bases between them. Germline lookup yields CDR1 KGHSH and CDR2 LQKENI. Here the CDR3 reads CASSPRGSGANVLTF. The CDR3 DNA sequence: TGTGCCAGCTCACCACGAGGGTCTGGGGCCAACGTCCTGACTTTC. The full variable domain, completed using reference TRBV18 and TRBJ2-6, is NAGVMQNPRHLVRRRGQEARLRCSPMKGHSHVYWYRQLPEEGLKFMVYLQKENIIDESGMPKERFSAEFPKEGPSILRIQQVVRGDSAAYFCASSPRGSGANVLTFGAGSRLTVL.

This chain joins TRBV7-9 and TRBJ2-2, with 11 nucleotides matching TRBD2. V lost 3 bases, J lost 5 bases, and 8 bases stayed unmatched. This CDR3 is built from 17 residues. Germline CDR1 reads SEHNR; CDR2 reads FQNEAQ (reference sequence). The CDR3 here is CASSLLAGGPVTGELFF. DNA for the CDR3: TGTGCCAGCAGCTTGTTAGCGGGAGGGCCGGTGACCGGGGAGCTGTTTTTT.

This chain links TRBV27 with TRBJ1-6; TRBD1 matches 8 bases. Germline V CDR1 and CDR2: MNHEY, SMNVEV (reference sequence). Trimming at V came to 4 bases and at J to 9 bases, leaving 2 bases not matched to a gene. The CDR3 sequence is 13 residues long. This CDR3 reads CASSSGQGSPLHF. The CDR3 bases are TGTGCCAGCAGTTCCGGACAGGGTTCACCCCTCCACTTT.

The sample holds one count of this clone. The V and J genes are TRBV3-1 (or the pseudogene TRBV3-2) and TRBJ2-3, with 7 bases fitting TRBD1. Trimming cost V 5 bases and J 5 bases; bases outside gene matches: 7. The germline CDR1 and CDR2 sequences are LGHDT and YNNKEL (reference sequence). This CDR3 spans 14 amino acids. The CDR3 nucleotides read TGTGCCAGCAGCTTCGACAGGGCCGGAGATACGCAGTATTTT. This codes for CASSFDRAGDTQYF.

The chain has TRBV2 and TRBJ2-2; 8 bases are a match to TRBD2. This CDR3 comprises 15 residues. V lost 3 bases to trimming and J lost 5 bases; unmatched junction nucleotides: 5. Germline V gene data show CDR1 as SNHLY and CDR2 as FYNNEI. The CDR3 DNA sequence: TGTGCCAGCAGTGAGGTTCTAGCGGGTACCGGGGAGCTGTTTTTT. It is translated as CASSEVLAGTGELFF.

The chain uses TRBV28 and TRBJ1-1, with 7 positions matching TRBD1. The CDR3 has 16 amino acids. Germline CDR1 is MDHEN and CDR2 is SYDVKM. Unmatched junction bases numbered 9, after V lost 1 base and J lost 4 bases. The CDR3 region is CASSLLTGYMGTEAFF. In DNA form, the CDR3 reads TGTGCCAGCAGTTTATTGACAGGGTATATGGGCACTGAAGCTTTCTTT.

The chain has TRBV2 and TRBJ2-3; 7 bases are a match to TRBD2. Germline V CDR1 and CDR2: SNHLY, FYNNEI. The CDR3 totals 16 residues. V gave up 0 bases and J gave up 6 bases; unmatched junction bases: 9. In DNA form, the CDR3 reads TGTGCCAGCAGTGAAGCGCTAGGACTAGTCTCCGATACGCAGTATTTT. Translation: CASSEALGLVSDTQYF.

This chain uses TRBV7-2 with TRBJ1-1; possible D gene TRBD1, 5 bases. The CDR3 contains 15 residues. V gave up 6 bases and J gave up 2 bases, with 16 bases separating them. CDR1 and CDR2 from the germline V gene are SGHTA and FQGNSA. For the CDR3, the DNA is TGTGCCAGCAGTCCCTTCGGGGGATTAAACACTGAAGCTTTCTTT. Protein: CASSPFGGLNTEAFF.

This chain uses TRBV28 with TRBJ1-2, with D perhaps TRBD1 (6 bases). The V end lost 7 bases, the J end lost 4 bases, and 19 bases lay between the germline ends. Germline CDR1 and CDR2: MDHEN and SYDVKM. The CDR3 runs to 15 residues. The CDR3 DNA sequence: TGTGCCAGCACATCCCCCTTCGCAGGGGCCTATGGCTACACCTTC. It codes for CASTSPFAGAYGYTF.

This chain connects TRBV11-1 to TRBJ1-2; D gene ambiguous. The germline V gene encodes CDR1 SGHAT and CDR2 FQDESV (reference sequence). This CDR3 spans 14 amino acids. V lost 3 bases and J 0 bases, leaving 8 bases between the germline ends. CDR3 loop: CASSLAGTNYGYTF. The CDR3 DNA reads TGTGCCAGCAGCTTGGCGGGAACTAACTATGGCTACACCTTC.

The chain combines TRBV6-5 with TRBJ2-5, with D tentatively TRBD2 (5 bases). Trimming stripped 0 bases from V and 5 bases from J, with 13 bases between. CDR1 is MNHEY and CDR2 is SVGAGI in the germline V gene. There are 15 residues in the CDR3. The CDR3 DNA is TGTGCCAGCAGTTACTCCGGGGTGGTCTACGAGACCCAGTACTTC. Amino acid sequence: CASSYSGVVYETQYF.

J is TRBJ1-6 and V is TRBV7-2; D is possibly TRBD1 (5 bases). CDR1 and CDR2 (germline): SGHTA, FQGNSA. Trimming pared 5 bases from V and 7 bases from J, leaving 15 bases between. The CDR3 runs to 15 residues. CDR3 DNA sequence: TGTGCCAGCAGCACTGCAGGGAATCCAAATTCACCCCTCCACTTT. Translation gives CASSTAGNPNSPLHF.

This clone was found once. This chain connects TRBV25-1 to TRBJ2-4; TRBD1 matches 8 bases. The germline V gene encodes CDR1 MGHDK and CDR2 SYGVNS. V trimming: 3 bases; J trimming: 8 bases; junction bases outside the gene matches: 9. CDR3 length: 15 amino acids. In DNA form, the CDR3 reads TGTGCCAGCAGTGATCCCGGCAGGGGGCTGGACATTCAGTACTTC. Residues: CASSDPGRGLDIQYF.

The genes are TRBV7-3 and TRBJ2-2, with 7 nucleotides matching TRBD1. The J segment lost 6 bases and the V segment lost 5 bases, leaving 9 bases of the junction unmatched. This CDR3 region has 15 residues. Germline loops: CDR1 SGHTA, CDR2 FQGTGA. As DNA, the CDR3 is TGTGCCAGCAGCGTTTCTCAGGGGGTCCCCGGGGAGCTGTTTTTT. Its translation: CASSVSQGVPGELFF.

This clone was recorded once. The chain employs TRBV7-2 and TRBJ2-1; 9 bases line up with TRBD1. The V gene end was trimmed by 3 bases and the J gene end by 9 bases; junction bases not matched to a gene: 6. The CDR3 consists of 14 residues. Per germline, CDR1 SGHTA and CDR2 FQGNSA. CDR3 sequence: CASSLGQGAGEQFF. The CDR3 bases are TGTGCCAGCAGCTTGGGACAGGGAGCCGGTGAGCAGTTCTTC.

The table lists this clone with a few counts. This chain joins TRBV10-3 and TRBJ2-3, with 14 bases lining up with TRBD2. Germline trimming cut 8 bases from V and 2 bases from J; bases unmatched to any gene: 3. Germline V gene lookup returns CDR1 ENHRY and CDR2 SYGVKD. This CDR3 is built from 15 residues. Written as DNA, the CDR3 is TGTGCCATCCGACTAGCGGGAGGGGTCACAGATACGCAGTATTTT. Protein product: CAIRLAGGVTDTQYF.

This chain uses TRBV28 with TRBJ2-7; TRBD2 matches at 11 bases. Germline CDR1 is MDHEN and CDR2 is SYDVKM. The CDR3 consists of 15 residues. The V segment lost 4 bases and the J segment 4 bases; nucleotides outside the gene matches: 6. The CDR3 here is CASSSPLAGVYEQYF. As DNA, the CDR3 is TGTGCCAGCAGTTCCCCACTAGCGGGAGTTTACGAGCAGTACTTC.

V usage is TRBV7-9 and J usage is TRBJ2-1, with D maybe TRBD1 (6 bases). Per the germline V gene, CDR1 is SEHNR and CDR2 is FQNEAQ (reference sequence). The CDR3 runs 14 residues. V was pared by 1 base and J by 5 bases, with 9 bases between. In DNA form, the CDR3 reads TGTGCCAGCAGCTTAGGGGGGACAAACAATGAGCAGTTCTTC. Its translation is CASSLGGTNNEQFF.

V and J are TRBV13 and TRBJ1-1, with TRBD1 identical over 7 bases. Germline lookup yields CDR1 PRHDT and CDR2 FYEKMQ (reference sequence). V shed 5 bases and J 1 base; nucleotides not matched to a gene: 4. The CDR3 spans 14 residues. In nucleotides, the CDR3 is TGTGCCAGCAGCATCTGGACAGGGAACACTGAAGCTTTCTTT. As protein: CASSIWTGNTEAFF.

The CDR3 DNA is TGTGCCAGCAGCCCCACCGCGGGGGGGGGCCTACGGCAGTTCTTC. Translating gives CASSPTAGGGLRQFF. The V gene is TRBV7-2, the J gene TRBJ2-1; 9 bases agree with TRBD2. CDR3 length: 15 amino acids. V shed 5 bases, J shed 12 bases, and the junction held 14 bases outside the gene matches. Germline values: CDR1 SGHTA, CDR2 FQGNSA. The whole variable domain, remainder taken from reference TRBV7-2 and TRBJ2-1, is GAGVSQSPSNKVTEKGKDVELRCDPISGHTALYWYRQSLGQGLEFLIYFQGNSAPDKSGLPSDRFSAERTGGSVSTLTIQRTQQEDSAVYLCASSPTAGGGLRQFFGPGTRLTVL.

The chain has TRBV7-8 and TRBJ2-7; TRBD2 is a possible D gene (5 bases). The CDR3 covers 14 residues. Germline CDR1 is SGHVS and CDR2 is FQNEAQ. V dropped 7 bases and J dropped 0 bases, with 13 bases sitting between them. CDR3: CASTSGRSSYEQYF. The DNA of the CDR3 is TGTGCCAGCACCTCGGGAAGGAGCTCCTACGAGCAGTACTTC.

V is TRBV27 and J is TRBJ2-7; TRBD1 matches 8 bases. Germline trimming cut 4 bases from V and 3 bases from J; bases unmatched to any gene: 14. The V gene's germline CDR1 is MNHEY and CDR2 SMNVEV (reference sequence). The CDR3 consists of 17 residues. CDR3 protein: CASSSTIRRTGNYEQYF. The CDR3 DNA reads TGTGCCAGCAGTTCGACCATCCGTAGGACAGGGAACTACGAGCAGTACTTC.